This TCR beta chain comes out of a study of blood T cell repertoires in COVID-19. Background on the study: Material from acute and convalescent COVID-19 was sourced from the United States, Italy and Spain. PBMCs, B-cell-depleted T cells, or T cells provided the cDNA or gDNA that made up the material.

The CDR3 length is 13 residues. Trimming pared 1 base from V and 4 bases from J, leaving 8 bases between. Germline CDR1 SGHDN, CDR2 FVKESK. Participants, about 18 to 90 years old, spanned around 25 US areas. Participant-reported clinical history was the basis for cohort assignment. Produced via immunoSEQ multiplex PCR; TCRdb's table is partial and in-frame only. This table has some 220,000 clones, about four fifths appearing once. A single count supports this clone. The clonotype originates from a woman aged 35 to 49 with acute COVID-19. The chain recombines TRBV14 with TRBJ2-7, with D perhaps TRBD2 (6 bases). Sequenced material: PBMCs or T cells enriched from blood (not recorded which). In nucleotides, the CDR3 is TGTGCCAGCAGCCAAGGGGACTTTTACGAGCAGTACTTC. Translation: CASSQGDFYEQYF. Using reference TRBV14 and TRBJ2-7 for the parts outside the CDR3, the full variable domain is EAGVTQFPSHSVIEKGQTVTLRCDPISGHDNLYWYRRVMGKEIKFLLHFVKESKQDESGMPNNRFLAERTGGTYSTLKVQPAELEDSGVYFCASSQGDFYEQYFGPGTRLTVT.